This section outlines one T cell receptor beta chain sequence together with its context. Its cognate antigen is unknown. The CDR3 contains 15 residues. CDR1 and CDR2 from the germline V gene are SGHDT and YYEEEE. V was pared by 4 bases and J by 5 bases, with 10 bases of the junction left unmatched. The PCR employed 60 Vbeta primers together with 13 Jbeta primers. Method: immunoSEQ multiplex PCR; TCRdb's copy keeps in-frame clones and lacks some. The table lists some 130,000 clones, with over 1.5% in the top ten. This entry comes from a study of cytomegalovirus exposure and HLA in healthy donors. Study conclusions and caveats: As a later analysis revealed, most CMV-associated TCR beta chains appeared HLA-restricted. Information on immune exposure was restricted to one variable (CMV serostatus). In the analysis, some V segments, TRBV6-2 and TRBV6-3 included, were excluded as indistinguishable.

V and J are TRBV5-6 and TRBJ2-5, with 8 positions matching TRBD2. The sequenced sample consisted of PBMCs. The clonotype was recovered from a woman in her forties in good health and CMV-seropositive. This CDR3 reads CASSPRGGAGETQYF. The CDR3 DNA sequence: TGTGCCAGCAGCCCTCGGGGGGGAGCGGGGGAGACCCAGTACTTC.